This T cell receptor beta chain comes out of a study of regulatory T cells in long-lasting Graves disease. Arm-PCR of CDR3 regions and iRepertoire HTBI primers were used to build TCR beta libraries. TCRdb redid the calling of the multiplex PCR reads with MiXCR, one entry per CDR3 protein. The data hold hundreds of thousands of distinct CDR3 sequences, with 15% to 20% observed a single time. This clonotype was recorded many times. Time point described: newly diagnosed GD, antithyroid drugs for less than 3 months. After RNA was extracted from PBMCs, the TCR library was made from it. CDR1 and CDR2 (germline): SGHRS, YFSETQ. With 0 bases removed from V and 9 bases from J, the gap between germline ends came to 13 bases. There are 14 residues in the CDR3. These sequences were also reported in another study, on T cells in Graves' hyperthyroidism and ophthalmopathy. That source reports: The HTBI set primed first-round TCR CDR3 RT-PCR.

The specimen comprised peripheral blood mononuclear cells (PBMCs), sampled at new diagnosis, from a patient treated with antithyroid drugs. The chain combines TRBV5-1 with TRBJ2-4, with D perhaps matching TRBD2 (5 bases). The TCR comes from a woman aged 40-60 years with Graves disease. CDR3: CASSLGVREGIQYF. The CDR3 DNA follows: TGCGCCAGCAGCTTGGGAGTTCGCGAGGGCATTCAGTACTTC. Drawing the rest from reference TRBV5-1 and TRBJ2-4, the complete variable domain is KAGVTQTPRYLIKTRGQQVTLSCSPISGHRSVSWYQQTPGQGLQFLFEYFSETQRNKGNFPGRFSGRQFSNSRSEMNVSTLELGDSALYLCASSLGVREGIQYFGAGTRLSVL.